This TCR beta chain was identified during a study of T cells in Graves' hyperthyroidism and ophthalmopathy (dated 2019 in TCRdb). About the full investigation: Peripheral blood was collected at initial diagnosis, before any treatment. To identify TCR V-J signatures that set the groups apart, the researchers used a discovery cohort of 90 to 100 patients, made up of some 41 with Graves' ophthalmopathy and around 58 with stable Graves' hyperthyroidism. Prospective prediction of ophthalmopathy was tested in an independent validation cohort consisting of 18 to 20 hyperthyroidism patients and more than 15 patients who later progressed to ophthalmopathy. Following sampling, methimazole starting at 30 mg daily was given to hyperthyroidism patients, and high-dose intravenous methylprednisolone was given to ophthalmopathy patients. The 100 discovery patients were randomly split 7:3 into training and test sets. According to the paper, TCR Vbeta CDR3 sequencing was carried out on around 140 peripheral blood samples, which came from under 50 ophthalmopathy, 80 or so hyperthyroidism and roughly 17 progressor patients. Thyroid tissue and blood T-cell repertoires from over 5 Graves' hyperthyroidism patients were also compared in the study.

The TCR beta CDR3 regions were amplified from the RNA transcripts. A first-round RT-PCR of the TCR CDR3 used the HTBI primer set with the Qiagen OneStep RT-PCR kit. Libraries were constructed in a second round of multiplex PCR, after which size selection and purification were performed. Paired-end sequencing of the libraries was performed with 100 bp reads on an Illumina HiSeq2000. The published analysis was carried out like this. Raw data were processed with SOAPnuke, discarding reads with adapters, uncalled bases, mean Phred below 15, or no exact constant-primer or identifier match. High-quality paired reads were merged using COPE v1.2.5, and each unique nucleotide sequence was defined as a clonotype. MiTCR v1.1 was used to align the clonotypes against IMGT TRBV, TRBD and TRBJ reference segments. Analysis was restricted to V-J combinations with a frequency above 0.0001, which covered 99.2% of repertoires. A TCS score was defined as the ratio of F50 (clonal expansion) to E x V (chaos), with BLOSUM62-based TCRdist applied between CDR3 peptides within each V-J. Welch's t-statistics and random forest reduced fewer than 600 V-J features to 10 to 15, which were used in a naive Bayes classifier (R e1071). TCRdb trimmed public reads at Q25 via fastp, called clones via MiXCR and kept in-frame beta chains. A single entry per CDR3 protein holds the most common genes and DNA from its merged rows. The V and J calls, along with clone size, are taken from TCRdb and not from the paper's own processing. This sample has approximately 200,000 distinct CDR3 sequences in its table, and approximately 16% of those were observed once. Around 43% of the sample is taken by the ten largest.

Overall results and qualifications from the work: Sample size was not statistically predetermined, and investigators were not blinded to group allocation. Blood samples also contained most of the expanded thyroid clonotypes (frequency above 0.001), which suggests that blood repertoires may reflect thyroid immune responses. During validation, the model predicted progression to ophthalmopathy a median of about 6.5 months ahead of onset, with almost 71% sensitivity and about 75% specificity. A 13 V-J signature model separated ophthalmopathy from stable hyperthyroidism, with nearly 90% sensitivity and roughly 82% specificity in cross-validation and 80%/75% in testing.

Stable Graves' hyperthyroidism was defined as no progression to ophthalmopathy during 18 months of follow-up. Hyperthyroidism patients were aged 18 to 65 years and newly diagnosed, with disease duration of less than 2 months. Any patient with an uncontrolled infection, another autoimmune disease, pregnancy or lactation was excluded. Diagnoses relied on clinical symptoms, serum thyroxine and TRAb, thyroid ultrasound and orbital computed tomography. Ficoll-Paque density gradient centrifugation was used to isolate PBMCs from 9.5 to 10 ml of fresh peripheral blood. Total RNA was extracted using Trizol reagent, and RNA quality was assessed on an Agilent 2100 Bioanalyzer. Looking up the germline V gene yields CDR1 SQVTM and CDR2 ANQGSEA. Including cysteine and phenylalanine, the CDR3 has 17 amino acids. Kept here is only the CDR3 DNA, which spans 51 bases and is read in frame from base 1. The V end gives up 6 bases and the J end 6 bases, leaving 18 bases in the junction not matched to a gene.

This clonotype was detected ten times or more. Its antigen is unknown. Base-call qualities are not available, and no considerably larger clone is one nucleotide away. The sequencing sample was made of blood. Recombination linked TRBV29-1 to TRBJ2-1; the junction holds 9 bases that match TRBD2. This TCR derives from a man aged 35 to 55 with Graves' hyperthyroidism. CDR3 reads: CSVEHIGGGALVNEQFF. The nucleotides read TGCAGCGTCGAGCACATAGGCGGGGGGGCATTAGTCAATGAGCAGTTCTTC.